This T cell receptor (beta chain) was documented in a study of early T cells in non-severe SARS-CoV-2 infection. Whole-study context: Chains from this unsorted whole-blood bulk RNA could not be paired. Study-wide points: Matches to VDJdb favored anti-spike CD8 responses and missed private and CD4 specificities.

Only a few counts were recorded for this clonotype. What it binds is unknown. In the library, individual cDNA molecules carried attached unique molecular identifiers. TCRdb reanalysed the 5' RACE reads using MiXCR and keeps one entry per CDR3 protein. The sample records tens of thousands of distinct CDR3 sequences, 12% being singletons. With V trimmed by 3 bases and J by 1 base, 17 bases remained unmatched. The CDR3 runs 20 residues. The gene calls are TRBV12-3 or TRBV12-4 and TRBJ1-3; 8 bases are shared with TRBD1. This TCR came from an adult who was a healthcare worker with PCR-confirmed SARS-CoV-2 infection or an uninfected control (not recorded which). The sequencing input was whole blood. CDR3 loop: CASSFYRVADRVFSGNTIYF. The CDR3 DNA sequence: TGTGCCAGCAGTTTCTATCGAGTCGCGGACAGGGTATTTTCTGGAAACACCATATATTTT.